This entry concerns a single T cell receptor beta chain. The sample belongs to a study of OX40 agonist ivuxolimab in advanced cancers. In the study overall: Two patients with cutaneous melanoma and one with hepatocellular carcinoma, three in total, showed partial responses.

Repertoires were generated with immunoSEQ multiplex PCR, while TCRdb's copy carries only in-frame clones and drops some. The profile shows 45,000 to 55,000 clones, about 88% of them singletons. V was cut by 0 bases and J by 4 bases, with 14 bases left in between. CDR3 length equals 16 residues. Germline lookup yields CDR1 LGHNA and CDR2 YNFKEQ. The material sequenced was CD4+ or CD8+ T cells sorted from blood, taken in a trial of the OX40 agonist ivuxolimab. This TCR derives from an adult with an advanced solid tumor such as melanoma, head and neck, liver or kidney cancer. V is TRBV4-2 and J is TRBJ2-3; possible D gene TRBD2, 6 bases. CDR3 amino acids: CASSQEAGFSSDTQYF. CDR3 bases: TGTGCCAGCAGCCAAGAGGCGGGATTTAGTTCAGATACGCAGTATTTT.